The present entry profiles one TCR beta chain with its context. The germline gives CDR1 SEHNR, CDR2 FQNEAQ (reference sequence). The CDR3 consists of 16 residues. The germline V and J ends were trimmed by 7 bases and 3 bases, with 21 bases remaining between them. The source of the sample is a study of OX40 agonist ivuxolimab in advanced cancers. Study-level background: With ivuxolimab, an agonistic anti-OX40 (CD134) antibody, patients were treated.

Generated by immunoSEQ multiplex PCR, the TCRdb table keeps only in-frame clones and is missing some. The data hold some 18,000 clones, with about four fifths observed a single time. The sequencing here drew on CD4+ or CD8+ T cells sorted from blood, taken in a trial of the OX40 agonist ivuxolimab. This rearrangement joins TRBV7-9 to TRBJ1-2; TRBD1 is a possible D gene (5 bases). The receptor's source is an adult with an advanced solid tumor such as melanoma, head and neck, liver or kidney cancer. CDR3 loop: CASTHQLGAMDYGYTF. The CDR3 nucleotides read TGTGCCAGCACCCACCAACTCGGGGCCATGGACTATGGCTACACCTTC.